Presented here are 21 T cell receptor beta chains from one specimen sequenced in a study of T cell responses to AZD1222 COVID-19 vaccine (dated by TCRdb to about 2021). The library was built by means of the immunoSEQ multiplex PCR assay. TCRdb provides this immuneACCESS table in a form limited to in-frame rearrangements. Some clones are lacking; in checked studies, under half of them reflect an unresolved V gene, and why the rest are absent is not known. The table for this sample lists roughly 150,000 clones; about 90% of them were counted only once. The ten largest make up about 9.8% of the sample. According to the study, the label for this sample's time point signals: about 28 days (+/-7) after the second vaccine dose. The sample was peripheral blood, taken 28 days after the second AZD1222 dose. These receptors all come from an adult who received the AZD1222 COVID-19 vaccine.

The sample holds one count of this clone. V is TRBV5-1 and J is TRBJ2-3, with D unclear. CDR3 length: 14 amino acids. V lost 0 bases and J lost 1, with 6 bases in between. CDR1 SGHRS and CDR2 YFSETQ come from the germline V gene. The CDR3 DNA reads as TGCGCCAGCAGCTTGGGGGGTCGCACAGATACGCAGTATTTT. Amino acids: CASSLGGRTDTQYF.

This chain uses TRBV5-1 with TRBJ1-4; TRBD1 is a possible D gene (5 bases). Deletions cut 0 bases from V and 5 bases from J, with 8 bases between. CDR1 and CDR2 from the germline V gene are SGHRS and YFSETQ. The CDR3 is 14 residues long. In DNA form, the CDR3 reads TGCGCCAGCAGCTTGGCCGGGGCCAATGAAAAACTGTTTTTT. It codes for CASSLAGANEKLFF.

This chain uses TRBV9 with TRBJ2-7; TRBD2 matches at 9 bases. Germline V gene data show CDR1 as SGDLS and CDR2 as YYNGEE. V lost 0 bases to trimming and J lost 7 bases; unmatched junction nucleotides: 11. CDR3 length: 16 residues. The CDR3 nucleotides are TGTGCCAGCAGCGTAGCATTAAGCGGGAGGCAGGAAGAGCAGTACTTC. Its protein is CASSVALSGRQEEQYF.

The chain has TRBV15 and TRBJ1-2; D remains unclear. The CDR3 runs to 12 residues. V shed 0 bases and J shed 8 bases, with 7 bases lying between them. Per germline, CDR1 LNHNV and CDR2 YYDKDF (reference sequence). The CDR3 is CATSRDSEGYTF. CDR3 nucleotides: TGTGCCACCAGCAGAGATTCTGAGGGCTACACCTTC.

V gene TRBV6-1 combines with J gene TRBJ1-5; D unresolved. CDR1 is MNHNS, CDR2 SASEGT, per germline. The length of the CDR3 is 14 residues. Trimming cost V 5 bases and J 0 bases, with 8 bases left between them. CDR3 DNA sequence: TGTGCCAGCAGTTCTCATTCTAGCAATCAGCCCCAGCATTTT. This sequence encodes CASSSHSSNQPQHF.

The chain is built from TRBV28 and TRBJ1-1; perhaps TRBD1 as D (5 bases). Germline V gene lookup returns CDR1 MDHEN and CDR2 SYDVKM. The V end lost 6 bases, the J end lost 5 bases, and 16 bases lay between the germline ends. The CDR3 runs 14 residues. Here the CDR3 reads CASRNRMRRTEAFF. CDR3 coding DNA: TGTGCCAGCAGAAACAGGATGCGTCGGACTGAAGCTTTCTTT.

This chain connects TRBV5-1 to TRBJ1-1; tentative D call: TRBD1 (6 bases). CDR1 and CDR2 (germline): SGHRS, YFSETQ. Trimming shortened V by 0 bases and J by 1 base, and 19 bases separated the two germline ends. This CDR3 has 18 residues. The CDR3 spells CASSLGRTDFRGNTEAFF. The CDR3 nucleotides are TGCGCCAGCAGCTTGGGGCGGACAGACTTCAGGGGGAACACTGAAGCTTTCTTT.

The V gene is TRBV30, the J gene TRBJ2-7; D is unresolved. Germline CDR1 is GTSNPN and CDR2 is SVGIG (reference sequence). The CDR3 runs 11 residues. The V end lost 1 base, the J end lost 7 bases, and 8 bases lay between the germline ends. The CDR3 region is CAWSGHTEQYF. CDR3 bases: TGTGCCTGGAGTGGCCATACGGAGCAGTACTTC.

V is TRBV10-3 and J is TRBJ2-5; D is unresolved. The CDR3 runs to 12 residues. Trimming left V 6 bases short and J 7 bases short, with 12 bases between. Germline V gene sequence: CDR1 ENHRY, CDR2 SYGVKD. The CDR3 protein is CAIRDPSGTQYF. The CDR3 DNA sequence: TGTGCCATCAGGGACCCCTCAGGGACCCAGTACTTC.

The rearrangement joins TRBV6-5 to TRBJ1-5; no clear D. V lost 5 bases and J lost 6, with 11 bases in between. This CDR3 has 13 residues. The germline CDR1 and CDR2 sequences are MNHEY and SVGAGI. This CDR3 is CASSRERGQPQHF. The CDR3 DNA follows: TGTGCCAGCAGTCGGGAGAGAGGTCAGCCCCAGCATTTT.

The J gene is TRBJ2-7, the V gene TRBV6-2 or TRBV6-3; 9 nucleotides line up with TRBD1. The germline V gene has CDR1 MNHEY and CDR2 SVGEGT. The CDR3 is 15 amino acids. Losses at the gene ends were 6 bases for V and 3 bases for J; bases not matched to a gene: 9. CDR3 amino acids: CASSQPGQGFYEQYF. CDR3 sequence (DNA): TGTGCCAGCAGCCAACCGGGACAGGGTTTCTACGAGCAGTACTTC.

This clone appeared a single time. The genes are TRBV7-2 and TRBJ2-3, with D uncertain. Trimming cost V 5 bases and J 1 base, with 7 bases left between them. The CDR3 runs 13 residues. Germline V gene data show CDR1 as SGHTA and CDR2 as FQGNSA. The DNA of the CDR3 is TGTGCCAGCAGCCCCATCCGCACAGATACGCAGTATTTT. Translating it yields CASSPIRTDTQYF.

This chain connects TRBV6-5 to TRBJ2-7; the D call may be TRBD1 or TRBD2 (5 bases each). With 5 bases removed from V and 0 bases from J, the gap between germline ends came to 14 bases. From germline, CDR1 is MNHEY and CDR2 SVGAGI. This CDR3 has 15 residues. This CDR3 reads CASSLIWDPSYEQYF. CDR3 sequence (DNA): TGTGCCAGCAGTCTCATTTGGGACCCCTCCTACGAGCAGTACTTC.

The V and J genes are TRBV7-2 and TRBJ2-7; 10 nucleotides line up with TRBD2. The germline V gene encodes CDR1 SGHTA and CDR2 FQGNSA. The V segment lost 3 bases and the J segment 3 bases; nucleotides outside the gene matches: 5. This CDR3 region has 15 residues. CDR3 amino acids: CASSFRTSGIYEQYF. The CDR3, as DNA: TGTGCCAGCAGCTTCCGGACTAGCGGAATCTACGAGCAGTACTTC.

The chain has TRBV6-5 and TRBJ2-2, with D tentatively TRBD1 (6 bases). This CDR3 contains 15 residues. Trimming removed 5 bases at V and 3 bases at J, with 13 bases between. Germline-derived CDR1 and CDR2 are MNHEY and SVGAGI. CDR3 DNA: TGTGCCAGCAGTATGACAGGACAATACACCGGGGAGCTGTTTTTT. Translation: CASSMTGQYTGELFF.

The V gene is TRBV1, the J gene TRBJ2-7; the table's D call, TRBD2, has no DNA check behind it. TRBV1 is described as a pseudogene. The CDR3 length is 16 residues. CDR3 region: CTSSRLAGGGPYEQYF. The CDR3 nucleotides are TGCACCAGCAGCCGACTAGCGGGTGGGGGGCCCTACGAGCAGTACTTC.

The CDR3 protein is CAIRTGTGGRNEQFF. CDR3 nucleotide sequence: TGTGCCATCAGGACCGGGACAGGGGGGAGAAATGAGCAGTTCTTC. The rearrangement uses TRBV10-3 and TRBJ2-1, with 11 nucleotides matching TRBD1. Germline CDR1 ENHRY, CDR2 SYGVKD. The CDR3 has 15 residues. The J segment lost 7 bases and the V segment lost 6 bases, leaving 8 bases of the junction unmatched.

The gene calls are TRBV4-3 and TRBJ2-3; no firm D call. V was cut by 0 bases and J by 5 bases, with 12 bases left in between. Germline assignment: CDR1 LGHNA and CDR2 YSLEER. CDR3 length equals 15 residues. The CDR3 DNA reads as TGCGCCAGCAGCCAAGAGCAGGCCTCGAGAGATACGCAGTATTTT. Protein product: CASSQEQASRDTQYF.

The chain joins TRBV7-3 to TRBJ2-1, with TRBD2 matching 8 bases. The CDR3 consists of 15 residues. J lost 3 bases, V lost 2 bases, and 3 bases had no gene match. Germline CDR1 is SGHTA and CDR2 is FQGTGA. CDR3 in amino acids: CASSLRREGYNEQFF. As DNA, the CDR3 is TGTGCCAGCAGCTTACGACGGGAGGGCTACAATGAGCAGTTCTTC.

V and J are TRBV19 and TRBJ2-1, with D uncertain. This CDR3 is built from 15 residues. Germline V CDR1 and CDR2: LNHDA, SQIVND (reference sequence). Trimming shortened V by 6 bases and J by 0 bases, and 12 bases separated the two germline ends. CDR3 DNA: TGTGCCAGTAGCCTCGATCGATACTCCTACAATGAGCAGTTCTTC. It codes for CASSLDRYSYNEQFF.

This chain connects TRBV19 to TRBJ1-5; 7 nucleotides line up with TRBD1. From germline, CDR1 is LNHDA and CDR2 SQIVND (reference sequence). The CDR3 loop spans 13 amino acids. The V segment lost 2 bases and the J segment 7 bases; nucleotides outside the gene matches: 2. This chain's CDR3 is CASSIPTGQPQHF. CDR3 bases: TGTGCCAGTAGTATACCGACAGGGCAGCCCCAGCATTTT. The whole variable domain, remainder taken from reference TRBV19 and TRBJ1-5, is DGGITQSPKYLFRKEGQNVTLSCEQNLNHDAMYWYRQDPGQGLRLIYYSQIVNDFQKGDIAEGYSVSREKKESFPLTVTSAQKNPTAFYLCASSIPTGQPQHFGDGTRLSIL.